This T cell receptor beta chain came from a study of beta chain features in type 1 diabetes. In the study overall: Age and gender were similar between patients and healthy donors, as were cell yields. Study-wide findings and caveats: Shorter templates may be favored by PCR, equally so in patients and controls. For Type 1 diabetes patients, all four CD4+ subsets carried TCRB CDR3s that were moderately but significantly shorter. Among type 1 diabetes patients, VDJ junctions had fewer insertions and more deletions.

The J segment lost 7 bases and the V segment lost 5 bases, leaving 5 bases of the junction unmatched. The CDR3 runs 14 residues. CDR1 SGHNT and CDR2 YYREEE come from the germline V gene (reference sequence). A single heparinised draw of roughly 120 mL on average was taken per donor. This clone was found a few times. Its antigen is unidentified. Reverse transcribing all isolated RNA meant expressed TCRB transcripts were sequenced. Sequenced by immunoSEQ multiplex PCR; TCRdb stores in-frame clones only, minus some. The sample yields about 340,000 clones, about 13% seen once. The rearrangement uses TRBV5-4 and TRBJ1-4; 10 bases align to TRBD1. The sample consisted of naive CD4+ T cells from blood. The origin of this receptor is a woman under 30 with type 1 diabetes. The DNA of the CDR3 is TGTGCCAGCAGACGACAGGGGGCCGGTGAAAAACTGTTTTTT. Translated: CASRRQGAGEKLFF.